This section outlines one T cell receptor beta chain sequence together with its context. 60 Vbeta and 13 Jbeta primers were used in PCR. Profiled with immunoSEQ multiplex PCR; TCRdb holds only in-frame clones, not every one. The sample has some 180,000 clones, around 80% seen once. This sample is part of a study of cytomegalovirus exposure and HLA in healthy donors. The wider study: Most genotyped donors, around four fifths of 300 to 400, had Caucasian-associated genetic ancestry.

Per the germline V gene, CDR1 is MNHEY and CDR2 is SMNVEV (reference sequence). This CDR3 spans 18 amino acids. Between the trimmed V and J ends, which lost 0 bases and 3 bases, there was a span of 18 bases. The source is a woman aged 55-70 years in good health and CMV-seropositive. J is TRBJ2-1 and V is TRBV27; D perhaps matches TRBD2 (5 bases). Sequenced input: PBMCs. The CDR3 bases are TGTGCCAGCAGTTTATCACCCCCCGGGGTGGCGCACTACAATGAGCAGTTCTTC. Encoded protein: CASSLSPPGVAHYNEQFF.